This entry features one T cell receptor beta chain sequence. Germline V lookup: CDR1 SQVTM, CDR2 ANQGSEA. The CDR3 loop spans 13 amino acids. Trimming took off 5 bases at V and 3 bases at J, with 12 bases between the two ends. The data were obtained in a study of T cell changes during pregnancy in multiple sclerosis. Profiled with immunoSEQ multiplex PCR; TCRdb holds only in-frame clones, not every one. The repertoire holds 43,000 or so clones, with approximately 90% as singletons. The clonotype was recovered from a female donor with multiple sclerosis, enrolled in a pregnancy study. V gene TRBV29-1 combines with J gene TRBJ2-3; unclear D gene. The sample was PBMCs (not recorded whether the cells were cultured). CDR3 sequence: CSVNLAVTDTQYF. The CDR3 nucleotides are TGCAGCGTTAATCTGGCGGTAACAGATACGCAGTATTTT.